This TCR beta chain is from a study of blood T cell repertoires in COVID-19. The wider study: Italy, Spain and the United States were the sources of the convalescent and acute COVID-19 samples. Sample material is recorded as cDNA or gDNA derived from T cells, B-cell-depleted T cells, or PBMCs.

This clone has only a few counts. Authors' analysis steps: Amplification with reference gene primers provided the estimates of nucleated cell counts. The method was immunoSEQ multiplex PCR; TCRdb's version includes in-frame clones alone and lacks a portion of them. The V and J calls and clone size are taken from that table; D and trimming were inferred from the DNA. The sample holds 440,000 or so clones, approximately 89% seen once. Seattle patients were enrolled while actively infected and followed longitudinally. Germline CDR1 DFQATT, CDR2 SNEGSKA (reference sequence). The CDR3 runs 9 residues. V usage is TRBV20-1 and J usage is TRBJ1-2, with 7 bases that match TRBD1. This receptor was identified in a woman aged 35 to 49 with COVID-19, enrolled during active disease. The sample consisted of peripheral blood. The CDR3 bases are TGCAGGACAGGGAACGGCTACACCTTC. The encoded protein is CRTGNGYTF.